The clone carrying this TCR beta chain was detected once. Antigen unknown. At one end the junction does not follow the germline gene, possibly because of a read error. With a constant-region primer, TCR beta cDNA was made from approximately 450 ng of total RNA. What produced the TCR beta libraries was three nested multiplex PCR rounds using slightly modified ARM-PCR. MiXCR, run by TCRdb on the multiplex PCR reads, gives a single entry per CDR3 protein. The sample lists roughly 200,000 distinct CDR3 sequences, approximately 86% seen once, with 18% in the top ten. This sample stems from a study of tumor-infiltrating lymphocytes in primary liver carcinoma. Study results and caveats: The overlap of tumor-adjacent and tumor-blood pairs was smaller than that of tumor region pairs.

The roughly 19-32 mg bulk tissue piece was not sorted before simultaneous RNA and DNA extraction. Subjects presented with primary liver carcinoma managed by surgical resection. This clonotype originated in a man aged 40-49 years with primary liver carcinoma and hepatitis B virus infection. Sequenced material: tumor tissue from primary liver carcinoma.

The CDR3 DNA reads TGTGCCGGCAGTCGAAAGGGAATCGGGGATTGGAATGAGCAGTTCTTC. It translates to CAGSRKGIGDWNEQFF. V gene TRBV6-1 combines with J gene TRBJ2-1; possible D gene TRBD2, 5 bases. This CDR3 has 16 residues. CDR1 is MNHNS, CDR2 SASEGT, per germline.